This entry describes one T cell receptor (beta chain). The sample comes from a study of blood T cell repertoires in COVID-19. Across the whole study: The United States, Italy and Spain were the sources of the acute and convalescent COVID-19 samples. Sources were T cells, B-cell-depleted T cells, or PBMCs; the material itself was cDNA or gDNA.

In the original workflow: Reference gene primer amplification gave estimated nucleated cell counts. Data came from immunoSEQ multiplex PCR; TCRdb stores just in-frame clones and leaves some out. Clone size and V and J calls were adopted from that table, with D and trimming inferred from the DNA. Seen here are about 64,000 clones, 70% to 90% observed once, and the top ten hold approximately 3.9%. Sequenced sample: peripheral blood. This TCR was sampled from a man between 70 and 80 years old with acute or convalescent COVID-19.

CDR3 sequence: CASSLTDSGNTIYF. CDR3 nucleotides: TGTGCCAGCAGCTTGACTGACTCTGGAAACACCATATATTTT. The rearrangement links TRBV7-3 to TRBJ1-3, with D unresolved. Per germline, CDR1 SGHTA and CDR2 FQGTGA. Trimming pared 3 bases from V and 0 bases from J, leaving 6 bases between. The CDR3 sequence is 14 residues long. Filled out from reference TRBV7-3 and TRBJ1-3, the complete variable domain reads GAGVSQTPSNKVTEKGKYVELRCDPISGHTALYWYRQSLGQGPEFLIYFQGTGAADDSGLPNDRFFAVRPEGSVSTLKIQRTERGDSAVYLCASSLTDSGNTIYFGEGSWLTVV.